One sample yielded the 21 T cell receptor beta chains listed below, sequenced in a study of PD-1 blockade in classical Hodgkin lymphoma. Sequencing used immunoSEQ multiplex PCR; TCRdb keeps in-frame clones, though not all of them. This table has some 150,000 clones, about 78% appearing once. Following autologous stem cell transplantation, relapse occurred in every patient, and exposure to brentuximab vedotin varied. The material was peripheral blood mononuclear cells (PBMCs), obtained before the second cycle of nivolumab. These receptors came from a human donor with classical Hodgkin lymphoma.

The V and J genes are TRBV9 and TRBJ1-5; D unresolved. The CDR3 loop spans 16 amino acids. CDR1 is SGDLS, CDR2 YYNGEE, per germline. Trimming stripped 4 bases from V and 4 bases from J, with 18 bases between. The CDR3 reads CASSPKGRRKNQPQHF. The DNA of the CDR3 is TGTGCCAGCAGCCCGAAGGGCCGTCGAAAGAATCAGCCCCAGCATTTT. The whole variable domain, remainder taken from reference TRBV9 and TRBJ1-5, is DSGVTQTPKHLITATGQRVTLRCSPRSGDLSVYWYQQSLDQGLQFLIQYYNGEERAKGNILERFSAQQFPDLHSELNLSSLELGDSALYFCASSPKGRRKNQPQHFGDGTRLSIL.

CDR3 sequence: CASSYSEGSGTGELFF. The DNA for the CDR3 is TGTGCCAGCAGTTACTCTGAGGGCAGTGGCACCGGGGAGCTGTTTTTT. The genes are TRBV6-6 and TRBJ2-2, with a weak D call TRBD2 (5 bases). Trimming cost V 0 bases and J 4 bases, with 12 bases left between them. Germline CDR1 MNHNY, CDR2 SVGAGI (reference sequence). The CDR3 spans 16 residues.

The rearrangement uses TRBV4-3 and TRBJ1-2; tentative D call: TRBD1 (6 bases). This CDR3 is built from 14 residues. Between the trimmed V and J ends, which lost 1 base and 4 bases, there was a span of 10 bases. Germline CDR1 LGHNA, CDR2 YSLEER. This CDR3 is CASSQVGRGYGYTF. CDR3 DNA sequence: TGCGCCAGCAGCCAAGTGGGCAGGGGCTATGGCTACACCTTC.

The rearrangement links TRBV27 to TRBJ2-3; 7 bases map to TRBD2. The ends lost 4 bases at V and 2 bases at J; junction bases unmatched: 6. The CDR3 runs to 15 residues. CDR1 and CDR2 (germline): MNHEY, SMNVEV (reference sequence). The CDR3 spells CASSWASGPTDTQYF. In DNA form, the CDR3 reads TGTGCCAGCAGTTGGGCTAGCGGCCCCACAGATACGCAGTATTTT.

The rearrangement links TRBV5-1 to TRBJ2-3; D possibly corresponds to TRBD1 (5 bases). V was shortened by 4 bases and J by 2 bases, with 11 bases between the two germline ends. Looked up from germline, CDR1 is SGHRS and CDR2 is YFSETQ. CDR3 size: 14 residues. The CDR3 reads CASSGQGATDTQYF. CDR3 in DNA: TGCGCCAGCAGCGGTCAGGGTGCCACAGATACGCAGTATTTT.

This clone was detected only a few times. This chain uses TRBV5-1 with TRBJ1-2; 7 nucleotides align to TRBD1. This CDR3 is built from 15 residues. The V segment lost 1 base and the J segment 13 bases; nucleotides outside the gene matches: 16. CDR1 is SGHRS, CDR2 YFSETQ, per germline. The CDR3 region has the DNA TGCGCCAGCAGCTTGTCGCCGGGACAGCAATTGGAGCTCACCTTC. Translated: CASSLSPGQQLELTF.

CDR3 DNA: TGTGCCAGCAGCGTCCCCCCTTCCACGGATACGCAGTATTTT. It yields the protein CASSVPPSTDTQYF. J is TRBJ2-3 and V is TRBV9; D gene ambiguous. CDR3 length: 14 amino acids. The V end lost 2 bases, the J end lost 6 bases, and 13 bases lay between the germline ends. Germline V CDR1 and CDR2: SGDLS, YYNGEE.

This rearrangement joins TRBV7-8 to TRBJ1-2, with 7 bases aligning to TRBD1. Germline V gene lookup returns CDR1 SGHVS and CDR2 FQNEAQ. J lost 8 bases, V lost 5 bases, and 8 bases had no gene match. This CDR3 contains 13 residues. CDR3 residues: CASSTGGGLGYTF. CDR3 nucleotide sequence: TGTGCCAGCAGCACGGGAGGGGGCTTGGGCTACACCTTC. Together with reference TRBV7-8 and TRBJ1-2, the CDR3 gives the full variable domain: GAGVSQSPRYKVAKRGQDVALRCDPISGHVSLFWYQQALGQGPEFLTYFQNEAQLDKSGLPSDRFFAERPEGSVSTLKIQRTQQEDSAVYLCASSTGGGLGYTFGSGTRLTVV.

This chain connects TRBV2 to TRBJ1-4; D not certain. The CDR3 runs 14 residues. Trimming shortened V by 1 base and J by 5 bases, and 8 bases separated the two germline ends. CDR1 is SNHLY and CDR2 is FYNNEI in the germline V gene. This chain's CDR3 is CASSEEGLNEKLFF. The CDR3 DNA is TGTGCCAGCAGTGAAGAAGGGCTAAATGAAAAACTGTTTTTT.

The rearrangement joins TRBV7-3 to TRBJ2-3; 11 nucleotides line up with TRBD2. CDR1 is SGHTA and CDR2 is FQGTGA in the germline V gene. The CDR3 consists of 15 residues. Losses at the gene ends were 4 bases for V and 1 base for J; bases not matched to a gene: 1. The CDR3 here is CASSSGLAGTDTQYF. Written as DNA, the CDR3 is TGTGCCAGCAGCTCGGGACTAGCGGGCACAGATACGCAGTATTTT.

The chain combines TRBV7-9 with TRBJ1-6; 8 nucleotides match TRBD1. Germline CDR1 is SEHNR and CDR2 is FQNEAQ (reference sequence). CDR3 size: 14 residues. Losses at the gene ends were 2 bases for V and 16 bases for J; bases not matched to a gene: 10. CDR3 coding DNA: TGTGCCAGCAGCTTAACAGGGGGATCTCCCCCTCTCCACTTT. This gives the protein CASSLTGGSPPLHF.

The rearrangement uses TRBV18 and TRBJ2-1; 15 bases agree with TRBD2. Losses at the gene ends were 2 bases for V and 7 bases for J; bases not matched to a gene: 0. The CDR3 has 15 amino acids. CDR1 and CDR2 (germline): KGHSH, LQKENI. The DNA of the CDR3 is TGTGCCAGCTCACCAGGACTAGCGGGAGGGAATGAGCAGTTCTTC. It is translated as CASSPGLAGGNEQFF.

This clone was counted a single time. V is TRBV11-2 and J is TRBJ2-7; D might be TRBD1 (6 bases). The CDR3 totals 19 residues. Deletions cut 4 bases from V and 9 bases from J, with 34 bases between. Per the germline V gene, CDR1 is SGHAT and CDR2 is FQNNGV. CDR3 bases: TGTGCCAGCAGCTCCGTCGGACCGCACAGGGCAGGCTTATCTAGAGGGCAGTACTTC. Translating it yields CASSSVGPHRAGLSRGQYF.

This clone was observed a few times. The chain is built from TRBV2 and TRBJ2-4; weak D call: TRBD2 (5 bases). V lost 8 bases and J 0 bases, leaving 11 bases between the germline ends. This CDR3 spans 14 amino acids. Germline lookup yields CDR1 SNHLY and CDR2 FYNNEI. The CDR3 here is CASLQRLAKNIQYF. The CDR3 DNA follows: TGTGCCAGCCTCCAGCGGCTAGCCAAAAACATTCAGTACTTC. Filled out from reference TRBV2 and TRBJ2-4, the complete variable domain reads EPEVTQTPSHQVTQMGQEVILRCVPISNHLYFYWYRQILGQKVEFLVSFYNNEISEKSEIFDDQFSVERPDGSNFTLKIRSTKLEDSAMYFCASLQRLAKNIQYFGAGTRLSVL.

The genes are TRBV9 and TRBJ1-2; 7 bases map to TRBD1. The CDR3 totals 14 residues. Per the germline V gene, CDR1 is SGDLS and CDR2 is YYNGEE. After removal of 8 bases from V and 5 bases from J, the junction contained 12 bases not matched to a gene. CDR3 sequence reads: CASNTGDPTYGYTF. The CDR3 DNA reads as TGTGCCAGTAATACAGGGGACCCAACATATGGCTACACCTTC.

This chain joins TRBV5-1 and TRBJ1-2; D unresolved. V gave up 1 base and J gave up 4 bases, with 17 bases separating them. The CDR3 is 16 residues long. CDR1 and CDR2 (germline): SGHRS, YFSETQ. CDR3 residues: CASSLMAGSSPYGYTF. Here the CDR3 DNA reads TGCGCCAGCAGCTTGATGGCAGGCTCCTCTCCCTATGGCTACACCTTC.

The rearrangement uses TRBV6-1 and TRBJ1-6; no reliable D call. The CDR3 is made up of 11 amino acids. Germline assignment: CDR1 MNHNS and CDR2 SASEGT. The V gene lost 6 bases and the J gene lost 14 bases, with 11 bases spanning the gap. CDR3 residues: CASRGLGSLHF. DNA for the CDR3: TGTGCCAGCAGAGGGTTGGGATCCCTCCACTTT.

The chain has TRBV27 and TRBJ2-1, with D tentatively TRBD1 or TRBD2 (5 bases each). CDR3 length: 15 amino acids. V was cut by 7 bases and J by 5 bases, with 18 bases left in between. Germline V lookup: CDR1 MNHEY, CDR2 SMNVEV (reference sequence). In DNA form, the CDR3 reads TGTGCCAGCACCCTCAGTGTGAGGGGTGACAATGAGCAGTTCTTC. Protein: CASTLSVRGDNEQFF.

The V gene is TRBV7-2, the J gene TRBJ2-1; 7 bases are a match to TRBD2. V gave up 6 bases and J gave up 7 bases; unmatched junction bases: 9. There are 14 residues in the CDR3. CDR1 and CDR2 from the germline V gene are SGHTA and FQGNSA. The CDR3 sequence: CASSRGGTENEQFF. CDR3 coding DNA: TGTGCCAGCAGTAGGGGAGGGACGGAGAATGAGCAGTTCTTC.

The genes are TRBV10-2 and TRBJ1-5, with D tentatively TRBD1 (6 bases). The CDR3 is 16 residues long. Germline lookup yields CDR1 WSHSY and CDR2 SAAADI. V gave up 4 bases and J gave up 0 bases, with 13 bases separating them. The chain's CDR3 is CASSGGVRGSNQPQHF. CDR3 coding DNA: TGCGCCAGCAGTGGGGGGGTCAGGGGTAGCAATCAGCCCCAGCATTTT.

This clone was counted a single time. This chain uses TRBV11-1 with TRBJ2-3, with D perhaps matching TRBD1 (5 bases). There are 14 residues in the CDR3. V lost 5 bases and J lost 3, with 12 bases in between. Germline V gene data show CDR1 as SGHAT and CDR2 as FQDESV (reference sequence). CDR3 nucleotides: TGTGCCAGCAGCCACCTTAGGGGAACAGATACGCAGTATTTT. Translating gives CASSHLRGTDTQYF.